Listed here are 3 T cell receptor beta chains from one sample, sequenced in a study of cytomegalovirus exposure and HLA in healthy donors (dated by TCRdb to 2016 to 2017). Receptors were amplified or captured by the immunoSEQ multiplex PCR assay. For the multiplex PCR, a mixture combining 60 forward primers for TCR Vbeta segments and 13 reverse primers for TCR Jbeta segments was used. TCRdb obtained this table from immuneACCESS and retained in-frame rearrangements with V and J assigned. These tables miss some clones; where compared with another copy, unresolved V genes account for less than half of the shortfall, and the remainder is unexplained. The sample table contains around 150,000 clones; only one count was recorded for just under 70% of them. The top ten hold around 4.7% of the sample. Material for sequencing was PBMCs. The receptors derive from a man between 60 and 75 years old in good health and CMV-seronegative.

The chain employs TRBV5-4 and TRBJ1-5; 8 nucleotides line up with TRBD1. From germline, CDR1 is SGHNT and CDR2 YYREEE (reference sequence). The CDR3 covers 15 residues. With V trimmed by 2 bases and J by 1 base, 2 bases remained unmatched. The CDR3 reads CASSFGQGSNQPQHF. The CDR3 DNA sequence: TGTGCCAGCAGCTTCGGACAGGGAAGCAATCAGCCCCAGCATTTT.

This chain connects TRBV6-1 to TRBJ2-1, with TRBD1 matching 7 bases. This CDR3 contains 17 residues. Germline assignment: CDR1 MNHNS and CDR2 SASEGT. V was clipped by 1 base and J by 4 bases; unmatched bases: 10. The CDR3 coding sequence is TGTGCCAGCAGTGAAGGGTCTTGGACAGGCAGATACAATGAGCAGTTCTTC. It encodes CASSEGSWTGRYNEQFF.

This chain uses TRBV15 with TRBJ2-2, with D possibly being TRBD2 (5 bases). From germline, CDR1 is LNHNV and CDR2 YYDKDF (reference sequence). The CDR3 runs 14 residues. Trimming stripped 0 bases from V and 5 bases from J, with 7 bases between. The CDR3 here is CATSRDTGTGELFF. The CDR3 coding sequence is TGTGCCACCAGCAGAGACACGGGGACCGGGGAGCTGTTTTTT. The variable domain in full, completed from reference TRBV15 and TRBJ2-2, reads DAMVIQNPRYQVTQFGKPVTLSCSQTLNHNVMYWYQQKSSQAPKLLFHYYDKDFNNEADTPDNFQSRRPNTSFCFLDIRSPGLGDTAMYLCATSRDTGTGELFFGEGSRLTVL.